This T cell receptor beta chain comes out of a study of identical twins. The study, taken as a whole, reports: Conclusions came from cross-sectional statistical analysis, not from following the same donors. Fewer insertions marked abundant cord blood beta clonotypes; young adult naive trended weakly, memory not at all.

TCRdb itself ran the 5' RACE reads through MiXCR, one entry per CDR3 protein. Among about 200,000 distinct CDR3 sequences listed, around 10% were seen once. The V end lost 5 bases, the J end lost 3 bases, and 11 bases lay between the germline ends. Looked up from germline, CDR1 is SGHTA and CDR2 is FQGNSA. The CDR3 totals 14 residues. With respect to this clonotype: Its target is not known.

Sequencing was done on a sample of memory (CD45RO+) T cells sorted from blood. The TCR comes from a woman under 30 in good health. This chain links TRBV7-2 with TRBJ1-5; D remains unclear. The CDR3 is CASSLTADNQPQHF. The CDR3 coding sequence is TGTGCCAGCAGCCTTACAGCAGACAATCAGCCCCAGCATTTT.